This record looks at one TCR beta chain sequence and its context. Its antigen is unidentified. These data are taken from a study of siplizumab effects on memory and regulatory T cells. Whole-study results and caveats: Unstimulated subset assignment was obtained for only a minor fraction of alloreactive clones.

The data were produced by immunoSEQ multiplex PCR, yet TCRdb's version contains in-frame clones alone and is incomplete. The data hold just over 50,000 clones, with nearly 98% observed a single time. The receptor was derived from a human donor in good health. The sequencing sample was made of naive CD4+ T cells sorted from blood.

CDR3 DNA sequence: TGTGCCAGCAGCCTCGGCGGGTCAGGCGAAAAACTGTTTTTT. This codes for CASSLGGSGEKLFF. The genes are TRBV6-5 and TRBJ1-4; D gene unclear. Germline CDR1 MNHEY, CDR2 SVGAGI. This CDR3 contains 14 residues. Trimming removed 6 bases at V and 8 bases at J, with 16 bases between.